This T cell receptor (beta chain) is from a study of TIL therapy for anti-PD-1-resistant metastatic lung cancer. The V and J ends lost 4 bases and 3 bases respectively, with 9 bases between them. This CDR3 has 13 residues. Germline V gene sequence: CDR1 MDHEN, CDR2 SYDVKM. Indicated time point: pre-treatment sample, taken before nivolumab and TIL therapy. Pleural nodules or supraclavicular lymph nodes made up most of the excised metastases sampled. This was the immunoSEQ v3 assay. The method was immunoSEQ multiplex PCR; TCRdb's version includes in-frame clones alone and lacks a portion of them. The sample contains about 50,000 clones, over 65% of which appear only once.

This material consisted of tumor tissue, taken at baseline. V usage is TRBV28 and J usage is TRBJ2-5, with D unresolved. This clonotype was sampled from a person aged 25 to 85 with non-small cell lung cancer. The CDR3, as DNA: TGTGCCAGCAGTTCGCTCAGAGAAGAGACCCAGTACTTC. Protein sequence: CASSSLREETQYF. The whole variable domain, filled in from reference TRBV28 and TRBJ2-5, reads DVKVTQSSRYLVKRTGEKVFLECVQDMDHENMFWYRQDPGLGLRLIYFSYDVKMKEKGDIPEGYSVSREKKERFSLILESASTNQTSMYLCASSSLREETQYFGPGTRLLVL.